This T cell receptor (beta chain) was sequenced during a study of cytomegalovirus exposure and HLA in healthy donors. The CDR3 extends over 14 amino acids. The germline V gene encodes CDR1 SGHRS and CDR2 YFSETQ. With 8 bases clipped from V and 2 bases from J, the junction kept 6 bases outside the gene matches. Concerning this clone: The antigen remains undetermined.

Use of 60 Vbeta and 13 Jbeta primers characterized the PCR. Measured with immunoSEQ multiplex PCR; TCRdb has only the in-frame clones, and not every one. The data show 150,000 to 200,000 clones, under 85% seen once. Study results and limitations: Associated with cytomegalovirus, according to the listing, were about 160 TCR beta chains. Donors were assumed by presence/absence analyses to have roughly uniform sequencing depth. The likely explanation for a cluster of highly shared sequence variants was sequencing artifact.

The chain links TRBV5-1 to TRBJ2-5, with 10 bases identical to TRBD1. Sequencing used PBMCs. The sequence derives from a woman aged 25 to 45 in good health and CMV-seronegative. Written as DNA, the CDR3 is TGCGCCAGTACGGACAGGGGGGGGCAAGAGACCCAGTACTTC. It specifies CASTDRGGQETQYF.